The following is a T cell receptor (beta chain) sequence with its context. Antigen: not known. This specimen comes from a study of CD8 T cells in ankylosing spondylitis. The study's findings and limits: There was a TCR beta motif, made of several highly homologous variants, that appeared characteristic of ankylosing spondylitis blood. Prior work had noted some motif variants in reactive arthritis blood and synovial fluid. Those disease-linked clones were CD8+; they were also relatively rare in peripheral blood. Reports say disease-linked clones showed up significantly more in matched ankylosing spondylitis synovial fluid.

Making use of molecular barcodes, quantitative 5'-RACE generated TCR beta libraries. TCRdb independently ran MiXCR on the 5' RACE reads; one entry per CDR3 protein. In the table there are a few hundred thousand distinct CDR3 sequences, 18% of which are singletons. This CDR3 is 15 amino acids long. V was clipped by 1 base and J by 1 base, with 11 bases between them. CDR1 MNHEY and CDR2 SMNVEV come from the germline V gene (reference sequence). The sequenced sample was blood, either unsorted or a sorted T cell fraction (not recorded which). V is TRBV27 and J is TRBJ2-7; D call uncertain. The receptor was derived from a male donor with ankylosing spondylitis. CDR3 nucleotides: TGTGCCAGCAGTTTATTCGCAGGCCCTTCCTACGAGCAGTACTTC. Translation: CASSLFAGPSYEQYF.